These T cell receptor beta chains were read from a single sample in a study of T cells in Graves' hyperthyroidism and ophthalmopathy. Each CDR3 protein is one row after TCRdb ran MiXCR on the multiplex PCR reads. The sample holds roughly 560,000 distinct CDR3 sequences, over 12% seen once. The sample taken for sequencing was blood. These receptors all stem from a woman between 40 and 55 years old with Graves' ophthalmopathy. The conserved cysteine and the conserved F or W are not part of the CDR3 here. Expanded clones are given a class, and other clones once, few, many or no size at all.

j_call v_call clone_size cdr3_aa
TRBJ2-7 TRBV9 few ASSKLAGGGNEQY
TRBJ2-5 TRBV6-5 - ASSYTGTAQETQY
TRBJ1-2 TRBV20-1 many SAPGSPGYT
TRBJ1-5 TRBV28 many ASGGQGEQPQH
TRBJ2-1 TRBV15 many ATSRDEAAIYYNEQF
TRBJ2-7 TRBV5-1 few ASRLAPSRGAHYEQY
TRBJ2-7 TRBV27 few ASSLYPPGSGSGEQY
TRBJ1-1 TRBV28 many ASSLGGTGRTEAF
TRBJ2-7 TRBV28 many ASSAFYEQY
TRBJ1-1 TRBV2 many ASSGRGDTEAF
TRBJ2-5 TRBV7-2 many ASSLVTGGETQY
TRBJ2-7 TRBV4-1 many ASSQEIQIYEQY
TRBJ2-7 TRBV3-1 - ASSHHHRTYEQY
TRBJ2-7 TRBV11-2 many ASSLGGGMRTSKQY
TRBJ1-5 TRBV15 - ATSRRGTGGSQPQH
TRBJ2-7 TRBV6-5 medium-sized ASRVEESSYEQY
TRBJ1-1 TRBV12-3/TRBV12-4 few ASSSPGQMNTEAF
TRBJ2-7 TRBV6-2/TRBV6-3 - ASRTWRENYEQY
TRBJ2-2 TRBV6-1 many ATYPGLLLDGELF
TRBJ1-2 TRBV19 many ASSIDTRDNNYGYT
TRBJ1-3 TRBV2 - ASRDRSGNTIY
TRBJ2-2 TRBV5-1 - ASGQGITGELF
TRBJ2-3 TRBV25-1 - ASSDRGGGTGGSSPDTQY
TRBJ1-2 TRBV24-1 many ATREQQGSYGYT
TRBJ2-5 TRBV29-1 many SVLGILAQTQY
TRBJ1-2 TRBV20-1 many SARNNGYT